Following are 23 T cell receptor beta chains from one sample sequenced in a study of T cell changes during pregnancy in multiple sclerosis. TCRdb keeps only in-frame clones here, not all; method: immunoSEQ multiplex PCR. In the table there are 25,000 or so clones, roughly 90% of which are singletons. Here the sequenced sample was CD4+ T cells from peripheral blood mononuclear cells, taken in the first trimester of pregnancy. The receptors shown here come from a female donor in good health, enrolled as a control in a pregnancy study.

This clone was seen only once. The rearrangement links TRBV7-9 to TRBJ2-7; maybe TRBD1 (5 bases). This CDR3 spans 15 amino acids. The V end was cut by 5 bases, the J end by 1 base, with 15 bases between. In germline, CDR1 is SEHNR, CDR2 FQNEAQ (reference sequence). Written as DNA, the CDR3 is TGTGCCAGCAGCCCAAGCAGGGTGACGTCCTACGAGCAGTACTTC. Its translation: CASSPSRVTSYEQYF.

This clone was recorded only once. The chain couples TRBV11-2 to TRBJ1-1; D possibly corresponds to TRBD1 (6 bases). The V end lost 5 bases, the J end lost 1 base, and 14 bases lay between the germline ends. This CDR3 has 15 residues. Germline V gene lookup returns CDR1 SGHAT and CDR2 FQNNGV. The CDR3 spells CASSPRTATNTEAFF. The CDR3, as DNA: TGTGCCAGCAGCCCGCGGACAGCGACGAACACTGAAGCTTTCTTT.

The chain carries TRBV7-2 and TRBJ2-3; 10 bases line up with TRBD2. The J segment lost 2 bases and the V segment lost 0 bases, leaving 5 bases of the junction unmatched. The V gene's germline CDR1 is SGHTA and CDR2 FQGNSA. This CDR3 spans 17 amino acids. In DNA, the CDR3 is TGTGCCAGCAGCTTAGCCGGAGCGGGGGGGTTCACAGATACGCAGTATTTT. It yields the protein CASSLAGAGGFTDTQYF.

V usage is TRBV19 and J usage is TRBJ1-2, with 9 nucleotides matching TRBD1. Germline V lookup: CDR1 LNHDA, CDR2 SQIVND (reference sequence). V was pared by 6 bases and J by 2 bases, with 1 base of the junction left unmatched. This CDR3 is 13 amino acids long. The CDR3 spells CASRTGGNYGYTF. DNA for the CDR3: TGTGCCAGTAGGACAGGGGGGAACTATGGCTACACCTTC.

The chain links TRBV7-2 to TRBJ1-4, with D perhaps TRBD1 (6 bases). The V gene's germline CDR1 is SGHTA and CDR2 FQGNSA. Trimming shortened V by 6 bases and J by 0 bases, and 11 bases separated the two germline ends. The CDR3 spans 15 residues. For the CDR3, the DNA is TGTGCCAGCAGATCACAGGGTACAACTAATGAAAAACTGTTTTTT. It is translated as CASRSQGTTNEKLFF.

The V gene is TRBV5-6, the J gene TRBJ2-6; tentatively, D is TRBD2 (5 bases). The germline V and J ends were trimmed by 4 bases and 0 bases, with 11 bases remaining between them. The CDR3 has 16 residues. CDR1 SGHDT and CDR2 YYEEEE come from the germline V gene. The CDR3 here is CASSPEGNSGANVLTF. For the CDR3, the DNA is TGTGCCAGCAGCCCAGAGGGAAACTCTGGGGCCAACGTCCTGACTTTC.

The gene calls are TRBV5-1 and TRBJ2-7; TRBD1 matches 7 bases. The CDR3 sequence is 16 residues long. CDR1 is SGHRS and CDR2 is YFSETQ in the germline V gene. V lost 4 bases and J lost 0; bases outside the gene matches: 10. The CDR3 protein is CASSPLDRTSSYEQYF. The CDR3, as DNA: TGCGCCAGCAGCCCCCTGGACAGGACCTCCTCCTACGAGCAGTACTTC.

This clone was counted a single time. DNA for the CDR3: TGTGCCAGCAGTTTAAAGAGTGAGCAGTTCTTC. Amino acids: CASSLKSEQFF. J is TRBJ2-1 and V is TRBV27; no definite D call. This CDR3 has 11 residues. V was trimmed by 2 bases and J by 9 bases, leaving 5 bases between them. CDR1 and CDR2 from the germline V gene are MNHEY and SMNVEV (reference sequence).

This clone occurred once. The chain joins TRBV5-4 to TRBJ1-2; TRBD1 is a possible D gene (6 bases). The CDR3 spans 16 residues. Per germline, CDR1 SGHNT and CDR2 YYREEE (reference sequence). The V gene lost 0 bases and the J gene lost 2 bases, with 14 bases spanning the gap. The CDR3 sequence is CASSLGRGNTNYGYTF. The DNA of the CDR3 is TGTGCCAGCAGCTTGGGCAGGGGAAATACAAACTATGGCTACACCTTC.

The rearrangement joins TRBV7-8 to TRBJ1-4, with a possible D match to TRBD1 (5 bases). The CDR3 runs 15 residues. The V and J ends lost 6 bases and 13 bases respectively, with 24 bases between them. Per germline, CDR1 SGHVS and CDR2 FQNEAQ. CDR3 sequence: CASSSSGAVQQGLFF. The CDR3 nucleotides read TGTGCCAGCAGTTCTAGCGGGGCAGTCCAGCAGGGACTGTTTTTT.

The chain joins TRBV7-2 to TRBJ1-2, with D uncertain. Germline loops: CDR1 SGHTA, CDR2 FQGNSA. The CDR3 is 11 residues long. V was cut by 6 bases and J by 4 bases, with 6 bases left in between. CDR3 nucleotide sequence: TGTGCCAGCAGACCAGTCTATGGCTACACCTTC. Its protein is CASRPVYGYTF.

In DNA form, the CDR3 reads TGTGCCAGCAGGCGGGGGGGAGGGGATGCTGGCTACACCTTC. This translates into CASRRGGGDAGYTF. The V and J genes are TRBV7-2 and TRBJ1-2, with D possibly TRBD1 on 5 matching bases. The CDR3 totals 14 residues. Trimming cost V 6 bases and J 7 bases, with 18 bases left between them. Germline V gives CDR1 SGHTA, CDR2 FQGNSA.

CDR3 sequence: CASSLSQNTEAFF. The CDR3 nucleotides are TGTGCCAGCAGCTTATCACAGAACACTGAAGCTTTCTTT. The chain recombines TRBV7-6 with TRBJ1-1; D not certain. V lost 2 bases, J lost 1 base, and 5 bases lay in between. Germline V gene data show CDR1 as SGHVS and CDR2 as FNYEAQ. The length of the CDR3 is 13 residues.

The chain carries TRBV2 and TRBJ2-1; 9 nucleotides agree with TRBD1. Germline trimming cut 6 bases from V and 8 bases from J; bases unmatched to any gene: 8. The CDR3 is 14 residues long. CDR1 and CDR2 from the germline V gene are SNHLY and FYNNEI. The CDR3 DNA is TGTGCCAGCAGGGGGGACAGGGACGTAGATGAGCAGTTCTTC. It specifies CASRGDRDVDEQFF.

J is TRBJ2-3 and V is TRBV5-1, with D perhaps TRBD1 (6 bases). Between the trimmed V and J ends, which lost 1 base and 3 bases, there was a span of 9 bases. Germline V gene sequence: CDR1 SGHRS, CDR2 YFSETQ. This CDR3 is 14 amino acids long. As DNA, the CDR3 is TGCGCCAGCAGCTTGTGGGGGCAAACAGATACGCAGTATTTT. Protein: CASSLWGQTDTQYF.

The chain couples TRBV11-2 to TRBJ2-2; 9 nucleotides agree with TRBD2. CDR3 length: 17 residues. J was trimmed by 1 base and V by 7 bases; bases with no gene match: 10. CDR1 and CDR2 (germline): SGHAT, FQNNGV. The CDR3 DNA reads TGTGCCAGCACCGATCCAGGTAGCGGGAGGAACACCGGGGAGCTGTTTTTT. Translation: CASTDPGSGRNTGELFF. Full variable domain (outside the CDR3, taken from reference TRBV11-2 and TRBJ2-2): EAGVAQSPRYKIIEKRQSVAFWCNPISGHATLYWYQQILGQGPKLLIQFQNNGVVDDSQLPKDRFSAERLKGVDSTLKIQPAKLEDSAVYLCASTDPGSGRNTGELFFGEGSRLTVL.

The J gene is TRBJ2-1, the V gene TRBV28; 7 positions match TRBD1. Germline-derived CDR1 and CDR2 are MDHEN and SYDVKM. This CDR3 spans 14 amino acids. The ends lost 2 bases at V and 5 bases at J; junction bases unmatched: 3. CDR3: CASSLGQANNEQFF. The CDR3 region has the DNA TGTGCCAGCAGTTTAGGACAGGCAAACAATGAGCAGTTCTTC. Full variable domain (outside the CDR3, taken from reference TRBV28 and TRBJ2-1): DVKVTQSSRYLVKRTGEKVFLECVQDMDHENMFWYRQDPGLGLRLIYFSYDVKMKEKGDIPEGYSVSREKKERFSLILESASTNQTSMYLCASSLGQANNEQFFGPGTRLTVL.

The sample holds one count of this clone. The gene calls are TRBV13 and TRBJ2-4; 13 positions match TRBD2. CDR1 and CDR2 (germline): PRHDT, FYEKMQ (reference sequence). Unmatched junction bases numbered 14, after V lost 0 bases and J lost 3 bases. The CDR3 runs to 21 residues. CDR3 nucleotides: TGTGCCAGCAGCTTAGGCGATTTACTAGCGGGAGGGGCCTATGACAAAAACATTCAGTACTTC. Translated: CASSLGDLLAGGAYDKNIQYF.

This clone came up once. The V and J genes are TRBV19 and TRBJ1-1, with TRBD1 identical over 11 bases. In germline, CDR1 is LNHDA, CDR2 SQIVND (reference sequence). V shed 8 bases and J 3 bases; nucleotides not matched to a gene: 23. The CDR3 covers 20 residues. CDR3 nucleotides: TGTGCCAGTTCCCTCCGGGACAGGGGGGAGTGGATGCCAGAACACACTGAAGCTTTCTTT. This codes for CASSLRDRGEWMPEHTEAFF.

Here the CDR3 reads CATQASGENYGYTF. CDR3 sequence (DNA): TGTGCCACTCAAGCTTCGGGGGAAAACTATGGCTACACCTTC. The gene calls are TRBV2 and TRBJ1-2; weak D call: TRBD1 (5 bases). The CDR3 runs 14 residues. The germline CDR1 and CDR2 sequences are SNHLY and FYNNEI. V was cut by 10 bases and J by 2 bases, with 17 bases left in between.

J is TRBJ1-2 and V is TRBV27, with TRBD1 matching over 9 bases. The length of the CDR3 is 15 residues. Germline V gene data show CDR1 as MNHEY and CDR2 as SMNVEV (reference sequence). J gave up 4 bases and V 5 bases, and 8 bases lay outside the gene matches. CDR3 residues: CASSPWDRESYGYTF. For the CDR3, the DNA is TGTGCCAGCAGTCCCTGGGACAGGGAAAGCTATGGCTACACCTTC.

V and J are TRBV27 and TRBJ2-7; D gene unclear. The CDR3 is made up of 11 amino acids. V was shortened by 4 bases and J by 12 bases, with 13 bases between the two germline ends. The germline CDR1 and CDR2 sequences are MNHEY and SMNVEV (reference sequence). The CDR3 DNA sequence: TGTGCCAGCAGTTCCGCTAGTACATGGTACTTC. This codes for CASSSASTWYF.

This chain connects TRBV5-1 to TRBJ2-7, with D perhaps matching TRBD2 (6 bases). Germline-derived CDR1 and CDR2 are SGHRS and YFSETQ. CDR3 length: 15 residues. Trimming cost V 0 bases and J 2 bases, with 12 bases left between them. The CDR3 loop is CASSLDLGRTYEQYF. CDR3 nucleotide sequence: TGCGCCAGCAGCTTGGACTTGGGGAGGACCTACGAGCAGTACTTC.